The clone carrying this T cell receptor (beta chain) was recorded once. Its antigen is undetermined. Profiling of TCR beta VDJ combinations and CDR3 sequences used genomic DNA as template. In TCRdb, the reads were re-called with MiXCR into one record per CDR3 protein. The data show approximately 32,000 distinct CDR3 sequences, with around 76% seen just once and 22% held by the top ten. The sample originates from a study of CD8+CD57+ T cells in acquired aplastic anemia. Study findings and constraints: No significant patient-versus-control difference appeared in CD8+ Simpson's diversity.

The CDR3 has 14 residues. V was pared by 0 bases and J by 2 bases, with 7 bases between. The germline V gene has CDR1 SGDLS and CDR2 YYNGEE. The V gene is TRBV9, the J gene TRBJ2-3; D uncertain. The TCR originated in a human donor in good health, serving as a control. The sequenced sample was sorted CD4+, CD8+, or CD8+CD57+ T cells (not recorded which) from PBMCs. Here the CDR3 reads CASSVEGITDTQYF. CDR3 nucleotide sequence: TGTGCCAGCAGCGTAGAAGGGATCACAGATACGCAGTATTTT.